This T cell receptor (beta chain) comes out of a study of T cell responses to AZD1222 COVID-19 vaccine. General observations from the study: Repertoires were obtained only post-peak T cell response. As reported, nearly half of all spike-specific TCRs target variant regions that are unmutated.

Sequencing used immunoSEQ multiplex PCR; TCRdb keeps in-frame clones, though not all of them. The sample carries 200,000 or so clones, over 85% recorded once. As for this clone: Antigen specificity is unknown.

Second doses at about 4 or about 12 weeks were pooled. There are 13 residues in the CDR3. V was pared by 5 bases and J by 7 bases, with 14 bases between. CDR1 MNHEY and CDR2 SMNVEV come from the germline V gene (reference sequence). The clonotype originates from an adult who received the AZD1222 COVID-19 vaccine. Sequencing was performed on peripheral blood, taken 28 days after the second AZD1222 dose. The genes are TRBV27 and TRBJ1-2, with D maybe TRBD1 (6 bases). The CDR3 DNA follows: TGTGCCAGCAGTGGGGGCCGGGGCAGTGGCTACACCTTC. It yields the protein CASSGGRGSGYTF.